A selection of T cell receptor beta chains follows, all from one sample in a study of cytomegalovirus exposure and HLA in healthy donors. Assay used: immunoSEQ multiplex PCR; TCRdb lists only in-frame clones, some missing. The sample consists of roughly 190,000 clones, roughly 13% of them appearing once. The specimen sequenced was PBMCs. The receptors originated from a man aged 45-60 years in good health and CMV-seropositive. Both conserved end residues are part of each CDR3. D genes are given only for firm matches. Expanded clones are given a class, and other clones once, few, many or no size at all.

>NA|NA|TRBJ2-1|TRBV5-6
CASTGRDRGNNEQFF
TGTGCCAGCACCGGGCGGGACAGAGGAAACAATGAGCAGTTCTTC
>NA|TRBD1|TRBJ1-2|TRBV10-3
CAISDRGQGYTF
TGTGCCATCAGTGACAGGGGGCAAGGCTACACCTTC
>NA|TRBD1|TRBJ2-7|TRBV4-1
CASSLGQGSEQYF
TGCGCCAGCAGCCTTGGACAGGGAAGCGAGCAGTACTTC
>NA|NA|TRBJ2-3|TRBV18
CASSRSSEETSTDTQYF
TGTGCCAGCTCACGCTCTTCGGAGGAAACTAGCACAGATACGCAGTATTTT
>few|TRBD1|TRBJ1-3|TRBV6-5
CASRPGGVRNTIYF
TGTGCCAGCAGGCCAGGGGGAGTTAGAAACACCATATATTTT
>NA|NA|TRBJ2-2|TRBV4-1
CASSQGMQGGITGELFF
TGCGCCAGCAGCCAAGGAATGCAGGGGGGCATAACCGGGGAGCTGTTTTTT
>few|NA|TRBJ1-1|TRBV7-8
CASSLGYSNTEAFF
TGTGCCAGCAGCTTAGGGTACTCTAACACTGAAGCTTTCTTT
>few|NA|TRBJ1-4|TRBV6-1
CASRRGGNEKLFF
TGTGCCAGCAGGAGAGGTGGTAATGAAAAACTGTTTTTT
>few|NA|TRBJ1-5|TRBV6-6
CASSYPPGQPQHF
TGTGCCAGCAGTTATCCCCCGGGACAGCCCCAGCATTTT
>few|NA|TRBJ1-5|TRBV15
CATSRDRGFQPQHF
TGTGCCACCAGCAGAGATCGAGGGTTTCAGCCCCAGCATTTT
>few|TRBD2|TRBJ2-3|TRBV2
CASTHTGLAGRTDTQYF
TGTGCCAGCACCCACACGGGACTAGCGGGGCGCACAGATACGCAGTATTTT
>NA|NA|TRBJ1-5|TRBV18
CASSPPGAVSNQPQHF
TGTGCCAGCTCACCACCGGGGGCGGTTAGCAATCAGCCCCAGCATTTT
>NA|NA|TRBJ2-3|TRBV9
CASSVGGQASTDTQYF
TGTGCCAGCAGCGTAGGGGGGCAGGCGAGCACAGATACGCAGTATTTT
>NA|NA|TRBJ1-1|TRBV5-5
CASSPDSDTEAFF
TGTGCCAGCAGCCCTGACAGTGACACTGAAGCTTTCTTT
>few|NA|TRBJ2-3|TRBV5-1
CASSGGTANGGSQYF
TGCGCCAGCAGCGGGGGGACTGCCAACGGGGGTTCGCAGTATTTT
>few|NA|TRBJ2-5|TRBV7-9
CASRLGTYQETQYF
TGTGCCAGCAGGTTAGGGACTTATCAAGAGACCCAGTACTTC
>few|TRBD2|TRBJ2-4|TRBV12-5
CASGLRTSGHQGAKNIQYF
TGTGCTAGTGGTCTTAGGACTAGCGGCCATCAAGGAGCCAAAAACATTCAGTACTTC
>NA|TRBD1|TRBJ2-1|TRBV14
CASSQDIVTGARREQFF
TGTGCCAGCAGCCAAGATATTGTCACAGGGGCTCGGCGGGAGCAGTTCTTC
>few|NA|TRBJ1-1|TRBV5-8
CASSADRNTEAFF
TGTGCCAGCAGCGCCGACAGAAACACTGAAGCTTTCTTT
>NA|NA|TRBJ1-5|TRBV4-3
CASSQDRGSGQPQHF
TGCGCCAGCAGCCAAGACAGAGGATCCGGTCAGCCCCAGCATTTT